Shown below are 2 T cell receptor beta chains from a single sample sequenced in a study of cytomegalovirus exposure and HLA in healthy donors. Primers for the PCR totalled 60 Vbeta and 13 Jbeta. Sequenced by immunoSEQ multiplex PCR; TCRdb stores in-frame clones only, minus some. The sample has 90,000 to 120,000 clones; roughly 80% are singletons. Sequencing input: PBMCs. All receptors derive from a woman in her 40s in good health and CMV-seronegative.

J is TRBJ2-1 and V is TRBV4-2; TRBD2 matches 11 bases. The junction had 3 bases not matched to a gene; V was cut back by 3 bases and J by 2 bases. The germline gives CDR1 LGHNA, CDR2 YNFKEQ. This CDR3 region has 16 residues. The CDR3 DNA follows: TGTGCCAGCAGCCAGGTGACTAGCGGGGCCTACAATGAGCAGTTCTTC. This translates into CASSQVTSGAYNEQFF.

The CDR3 is CARSCLLAPSYNEQFF. In nucleotides, the CDR3 is TGTGCCAGAAGCTGTCTACTAGCGCCCTCCTACAATGAGCAGTTCTTC. This rearrangement joins TRBV5-3 to TRBJ2-1; 7 bases line up with TRBD2. TRBV5-3 is given ORF status, its function remaining uncertain. CDR3 length: 16 amino acids. V gave up 3 bases and J gave up 0 bases; unmatched junction bases: 6.